The 25 T cell receptor beta chains reported below all come from one sample, sequenced in a study of T cell changes during pregnancy in multiple sclerosis. Sequencing used immunoSEQ multiplex PCR; TCRdb keeps in-frame clones, though not all of them. The sample comprises 90,000 to 120,000 clones, under 95% of which are singletons, and 0.65% to 0.9% rests with the top ten. The sequencing here drew on peripheral blood, taken in the third trimester of pregnancy. The receptors come from a female donor in good health, enrolled as a control in a pregnancy study.

This chain connects TRBV5-5 to TRBJ1-2, with TRBD1 matching 9 bases. Germline V gene sequence: CDR1 SGHKS, CDR2 YYEKEE (reference sequence). There are 15 residues in the CDR3. Unmatched junction bases numbered 7, after V lost 0 bases and J lost 7 bases. The CDR3 DNA is TGTGCCAGCAGCTTGGCCACAGGGGGCAAGTCTGGCTACACCTTC. Residues: CASSLATGGKSGYTF.

The chain links TRBV7-3 to TRBJ1-2, with D tentatively TRBD1 (5 bases). Per germline, CDR1 SGHTA and CDR2 FQGTGA. This CDR3 spans 13 amino acids. V lost 5 bases to trimming and J lost 6 bases, with 13 bases between them. The CDR3 sequence: CASSPNQGNGYTF. The CDR3 coding sequence is TGTGCCAGCAGCCCAAATCAGGGTAATGGCTACACCTTC.

The rearrangement uses TRBV7-9 and TRBJ1-2; D is unresolved. CDR3 length equals 12 residues. V dropped 5 bases and J dropped 3 bases, with 7 bases sitting between them. Per the germline V gene, CDR1 is SEHNR and CDR2 is FQNEAQ (reference sequence). The CDR3: CASSPGYYGYTF. The CDR3 DNA sequence: TGTGCCAGCAGCCCAGGATACTATGGCTACACCTTC. Combining the CDR3 with reference TRBV7-9 and TRBJ1-2 gives the whole variable domain DTGVSQNPRHKITKRGQNVTFRCDPISEHNRLYWYRQTLGQGPEFLTYFQNEAQLEKSRLLSDRFSAERPKGSFSTLEIQRTEQGDSAMYLCASSPGYYGYTFGSGTRLTVV.

The rearrangement uses TRBV19 and TRBJ1-5, with unresolved D. V lost 1 base to trimming and J lost 3 bases, with 10 bases between them. CDR3 length: 15 amino acids. Germline V gives CDR1 LNHDA, CDR2 SQIVND (reference sequence). CDR3: CASSIVGGNNQPQHF. DNA of the CDR3: TGTGCCAGTAGTATAGTTGGAGGAAACAATCAGCCCCAGCATTTT. Full variable domain (outside the CDR3, taken from reference TRBV19 and TRBJ1-5): DGGITQSPKYLFRKEGQNVTLSCEQNLNHDAMYWYRQDPGQGLRLIYYSQIVNDFQKGDIAEGYSVSREKKESFPLTVTSAQKNPTAFYLCASSIVGGNNQPQHFGDGTRLSIL.

In its sample, this clone was seen once. The V and J genes are TRBV11-3 and TRBJ1-1, with 8 bases identical to TRBD1. V lost 2 bases to trimming and J lost 8 bases; unmatched junction nucleotides: 10. This CDR3 has 15 amino acids. Germline V gene sequence: CDR1 SGHNT, CDR2 YENEEA. As DNA, the CDR3 is TGTGCCAGCAGCTTACTCCCAGGGGGCGCTTCGGAAGCTTTCTTT. Amino acids: CASSLLPGGASEAFF.

This clone was observed once. The rearrangement uses TRBV30 and TRBJ2-7; D remains unclear. The CDR3 spans 11 residues. Per germline, CDR1 GTSNPN and CDR2 SVGIG (reference sequence). Trimming left V 5 bases short and J 1 base short, with 6 bases between. CDR3 residues: CAWVVSYEQYF. CDR3 nucleotides: TGTGCCTGGGTAGTATCCTACGAGCAGTACTTC.

In nucleotides, the CDR3 is TGTGCCAGCGGGGGCCCAACCTACGAGCAGTACTTC. The encoded protein is CASGGPTYEQYF. The chain is built from TRBV7-2 and TRBJ2-7; weak D call: TRBD1 (6 bases). The CDR3 is 12 residues long. CDR1 and CDR2 (germline): SGHTA, FQGNSA. Trimming cost V 8 bases and J 2 bases, with 10 bases left between them.

The J gene is TRBJ2-7, the V gene TRBV27; TRBD2 matches 7 bases. Per the germline V gene, CDR1 is MNHEY and CDR2 is SMNVEV (reference sequence). The CDR3 sequence is 16 residues long. Trimming cost V 7 bases and J 1 base; bases outside gene matches: 13. The CDR3 DNA is TGTGCCAGCATCCCCCGGGCGGGGGTCGGTTCCTACGAGCAGTACTTC. Its translation is CASIPRAGVGSYEQYF.

The chain carries TRBV19 and TRBJ1-4; 7 bases match TRBD1. The junction had 9 bases not matched to a gene; V was cut back by 3 bases and J by 2 bases. The length of the CDR3 is 17 residues. Germline CDR1 is LNHDA and CDR2 is SQIVND (reference sequence). CDR3 residues: CASSILGGAWTNEKLFF. In DNA, the CDR3 is TGTGCCAGTAGTATCCTAGGGGGCGCTTGGACTAATGAAAAACTGTTTTTT.

The chain combines TRBV15 with TRBJ1-6; D possibly corresponds to TRBD1 (6 bases). The germline V and J ends were trimmed by 1 base and 6 bases, with 7 bases remaining between them. Germline-derived CDR1 and CDR2 are LNHNV and YYDKDF (reference sequence). The CDR3 contains 14 residues. In DNA form, the CDR3 reads TGTGCCACCAGCAGAGGACAGGCTAATTCACCCCTCCACTTT. Amino acid sequence: CATSRGQANSPLHF.

This rearrangement joins TRBV5-4 to TRBJ2-7; D may be TRBD1 (6 bases). Per germline, CDR1 SGHNT and CDR2 YYREEE (reference sequence). The CDR3 runs to 13 residues. With 3 bases removed from V and 0 bases from J, the gap between germline ends came to 7 bases. Written as DNA, the CDR3 is TGTGCCAGCAGCTACAGGGACTCCTACGAGCAGTACTTC. Its protein is CASSYRDSYEQYF.

The table lists this clone with a count of one. The chain links TRBV4-3 to TRBJ1-1; TRBD1 matches at 7 bases. CDR1 and CDR2 from the germline V gene are LGHNA and YSLEER. Trimming took 4 bases from V and 3 from J; bases not matched to a gene: 2. The CDR3 consists of 13 residues. This CDR3 is CASSLQGDTEAFF. The CDR3, as DNA: TGCGCCAGCAGCCTCCAGGGGGACACTGAAGCTTTCTTT.

This sequence joins TRBV7-2 and TRBJ2-5; possibly TRBD2 for D (5 bases). This CDR3 is 14 amino acids long. Looked up from germline, CDR1 is SGHTA and CDR2 is FQGNSA. V was clipped by 3 bases and J by 1 base, with 9 bases between them. CDR3 amino acids: CASSFPGSQETQYF. CDR3 sequence (DNA): TGTGCCAGCAGCTTTCCGGGGTCCCAAGAGACCCAGTACTTC.

The chain links TRBV5-5 to TRBJ2-2, with TRBD2 matching over 15 bases. CDR1 and CDR2 (germline): SGHKS, YYEKEE (reference sequence). This CDR3 has 17 residues. V dropped 4 bases and J dropped 5; count of bases not matched to a gene: 6. Written as DNA, the CDR3 is TGTGCCAGCAGCCGGCCGGGACTAGCGGGGGGTACCGGGGAGCTGTTTTTT. It translates to CASSRPGLAGGTGELFF.

The chain employs TRBV5-6 and TRBJ1-4; 9 bases fit TRBD1. The CDR3 spans 17 residues. The germline gives CDR1 SGHDT, CDR2 YYEEEE. The V and J ends lost 4 bases and 5 bases, in that order; junction bases with no gene match: 12. The CDR3 coding sequence is TGTGCCAGCAGCCGCGGGACAGGGCGTCCTTGGAATGAAAAACTGTTTTTT. It encodes CASSRGTGRPWNEKLFF.

This clone is a singleton in its sample. The chain joins TRBV27 to TRBJ1-1; 9 bases map to TRBD1. Per germline, CDR1 MNHEY and CDR2 SMNVEV (reference sequence). This CDR3 is built from 14 residues. Trimming removed 5 bases from V and 5 bases from J; junction bases left unmatched: 6. The CDR3 coding sequence is TGTGCCAGCAGTATGACAGGGGGGAGGACTGAAGCTTTCTTT. This gives the protein CASSMTGGRTEAFF.

This chain joins TRBV5-1 and TRBJ1-2, with 9 bases fitting TRBD1. Germline V CDR1 and CDR2: SGHRS, YFSETQ. CDR3 length: 14 residues. With V trimmed by 4 bases and J by 2 bases, 3 bases remained unmatched. CDR3 coding DNA: TGCGCCAGCAGCAACGGACAGGGGAACTATGGCTACACCTTC. It translates to CASSNGQGNYGYTF. Combining the CDR3 with reference TRBV5-1 and TRBJ1-2 gives the whole variable domain KAGVTQTPRYLIKTRGQQVTLSCSPISGHRSVSWYQQTPGQGLQFLFEYFSETQRNKGNFPGRFSGRQFSNSRSEMNVSTLELGDSALYLCASSNGQGNYGYTFGSGTRLTVV.

This chain connects TRBV2 to TRBJ1-5; unclear D gene. The CDR3 is 14 amino acids. V was cut by 0 bases and J by 2 bases, with 5 bases left in between. The V gene's germline CDR1 is SNHLY and CDR2 FYNNEI. CDR3 bases: TGTGCCAGCAGTGAAGCATCGGGCAATCAGCCCCAGCATTTT. It codes for CASSEASGNQPQHF.

A single count supports this clone. This sequence joins TRBV10-3 and TRBJ2-1, with 9 bases matching TRBD2. Germline trimming cut 6 bases from V and 4 bases from J; bases unmatched to any gene: 7. The CDR3 sequence is 15 residues long. From germline, CDR1 is ENHRY and CDR2 SYGVKD. As DNA, the CDR3 is TGTGCCATCAGAGCTAGCGGGGAGGGATACAATGAGCAGTTCTTC. Its translation is CAIRASGEGYNEQFF.

V and J are TRBV5-6 and TRBJ1-2; the D gene is possibly TRBD1 (5 bases). The germline gives CDR1 SGHDT, CDR2 YYEEEE. The CDR3 runs to 16 residues. The V end was cut by 1 base, the J end by 7 bases, with 20 bases between. CDR3 nucleotides: TGTGCCAGCAGCTTGAGGGGATCCCTCTTCCAAATTGGCTACACCTTC. This encodes CASSLRGSLFQIGYTF.

The V call is TRBV19, the J call TRBJ1-3; no definite D call. This CDR3 contains 16 residues. Germline V CDR1 and CDR2: LNHDA, SQIVND (reference sequence). V was trimmed by 3 bases and J by 0 bases, leaving 12 bases between them. The CDR3 spells CASSIRRQSSGNTIYF. DNA of the CDR3: TGTGCCAGTAGTATTCGGAGGCAGAGCTCTGGAAACACCATATATTTT.

This chain connects TRBV30 to TRBJ1-1; D perhaps matches TRBD1 (5 bases). Germline CDR1 and CDR2: GTSNPN and SVGIG (reference sequence). There are 13 residues in the CDR3. Trimming removed 2 bases from V and 2 bases from J, with 9 bases in between. CDR3 loop: CAWSYGQNTEAFF. The CDR3, as DNA: TGTGCCTGGAGTTATGGACAAAACACTGAAGCTTTCTTT.

The rearrangement uses TRBV7-9 and TRBJ2-5; 9 bases are a match to TRBD1. This CDR3 is 15 amino acids long. Losses at the gene ends were 4 bases for V and 5 bases for J; bases not matched to a gene: 8. The V gene's germline CDR1 is SEHNR and CDR2 FQNEAQ (reference sequence). CDR3 amino acids: CASSSSTGGSETQYF. The CDR3, as DNA: TGTGCCAGCAGCTCCTCGACAGGGGGTAGCGAGACCCAGTACTTC.

The chain has TRBV25-1 and TRBJ1-2; weak D call: TRBD1 (5 bases). This CDR3 has 15 amino acids. The germline gives CDR1 MGHDK, CDR2 SYGVNS. The V end lost 1 base, the J end lost 2 bases, and 11 bases lay between the germline ends. As DNA, the CDR3 is TGTGCCAGCAGTGAATCAGGGTTGACCAACTATGGCTACACCTTC. Its protein is CASSESGLTNYGYTF.

The chain recombines TRBV27 with TRBJ2-7; 8 bases agree with TRBD1. Germline lookup yields CDR1 MNHEY and CDR2 SMNVEV (reference sequence). The CDR3 loop spans 15 amino acids. V lost 7 bases and J lost 0; bases outside the gene matches: 8. The CDR3 nucleotides are TGTGCCAGCACCCGTAGCGGACAGGGCTCCTACGAGCAGTACTTC. Protein sequence: CASTRSGQGSYEQYF.